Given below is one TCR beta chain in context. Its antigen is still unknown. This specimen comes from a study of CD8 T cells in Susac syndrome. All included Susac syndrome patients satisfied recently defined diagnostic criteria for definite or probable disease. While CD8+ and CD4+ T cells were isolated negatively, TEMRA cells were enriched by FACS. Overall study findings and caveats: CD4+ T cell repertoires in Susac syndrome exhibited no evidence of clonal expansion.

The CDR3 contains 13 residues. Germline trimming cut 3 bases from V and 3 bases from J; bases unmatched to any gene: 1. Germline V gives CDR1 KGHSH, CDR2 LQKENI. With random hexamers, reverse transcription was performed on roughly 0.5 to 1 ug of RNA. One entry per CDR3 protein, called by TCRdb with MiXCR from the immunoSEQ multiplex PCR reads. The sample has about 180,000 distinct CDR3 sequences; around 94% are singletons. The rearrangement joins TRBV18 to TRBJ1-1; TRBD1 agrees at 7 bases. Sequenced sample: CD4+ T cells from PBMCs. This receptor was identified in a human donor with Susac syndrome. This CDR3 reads CASSPGQDTEAFF. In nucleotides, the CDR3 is TGTGCCAGCTCACCTGGACAGGACACTGAAGCTTTCTTT. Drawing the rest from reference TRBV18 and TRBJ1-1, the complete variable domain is NAGVMQNPRHLVRRRGQEARLRCSPMKGHSHVYWYRQLPEEGLKFMVYLQKENIIDESGMPKERFSAEFPKEGPSILRIQQVVRGDSAAYFCASSPGQDTEAFFGQGTRLTVV.